This T cell receptor beta chain was retrieved from a study of blood T cell repertoires in COVID-19. Overall study context: Acute and convalescent COVID-19 specimens originated in the United States, Italy and Spain. T cells, B-cell-depleted T cells, or PBMCs provided the cDNA or gDNA that served as material.

There are 17 residues in the CDR3. The J segment lost 5 bases and the V segment lost 3 bases, leaving 12 bases of the junction unmatched. Per germline, CDR1 SGHDT and CDR2 YYEEEE. Data came from immunoSEQ multiplex PCR; TCRdb stores just in-frame clones and leaves some out. The repertoire consists of 180,000 or so clones, with more than 80% occurring once and the leading ten covering 6.2%. Ages ranged from about 18 to 89 years, with residence in 24 US areas. In Cohort 3, a recovered donor had either two negative PCRs, clearance, or symptom resolution. The receptor was isolated from a man aged 35-49 years who had recovered from COVID-19. The rearrangement joins TRBV5-6 to TRBJ2-5, with 11 positions matching TRBD2. Sequenced input: PBMCs or T cells enriched from blood (not recorded which). Here the CDR3 reads CASSSTLLAGVGETQYF. CDR3 DNA: TGTGCCAGCAGCTCTACATTACTAGCGGGAGTGGGGGAGACCCAGTACTTC.